This T cell receptor beta chain was documented in a study of HIV-infected children after antiretroviral therapy interruption. The TCR library was built from RNA with a 3' RACE protocol and unique molecular identifiers. TCRdb analysed the 3' RACE reads with MiXCR anew, one entry per CDR3 protein. Of about 89,000 distinct CDR3 sequences detected, around 6.9% appear once; the ten largest clones hold 0.85% to 1.3%. The treatment is: PENTA 11 planned treatment interruption arm or continuous ART arm. Sequencing used CD45RA+ CD4+ T cells from PBMCs, pooled from several time points, obtained from a donor given antiretroviral therapy, either interrupted or continuous. The subset was: naive CD4+ CD45RA+ CD45RO- T cells. The sequence was collected from a pool of human donors with HIV.

The CDR3 region has the DNA TGCGCCAGCAGCTTGGGCTCAGGTTTATCAGATACGCAGTATTTT. Translation: CASSLGSGLSDTQYF. The J gene is TRBJ2-3, the V gene TRBV5-1; no definite D call. From germline, CDR1 is SGHRS and CDR2 YFSETQ. The CDR3 is made up of 15 amino acids. V lost 0 bases and J 4 bases, leaving 12 bases between the germline ends.